This TCR beta chain emerged from a study of cytomegalovirus exposure and HLA in healthy donors. Concerning this clone itself: Its antigen is not known.

Points from the study as a whole: In a later analysis, DRB1 alleles had the most associated TCRs; HLA-C alleles the fewest. Presence/absence analyses treated sequencing depth as roughly uniform across donors. Segments of the TCR beta V type were, in most cases, productive about 87% or about 30% of the time in an earlier analysis.

PCR involved 60 Vbeta and 13 Jbeta primers. Measured with immunoSEQ multiplex PCR; TCRdb has only the in-frame clones, and not every one. The data contain some 200,000 clones, approximately 80% of them singletons. Donors consisted of healthy bone marrow donors. Sequencing was performed on PBMCs. This TCR came from a middle-aged man in good health and CMV-seronegative.

The CDR3 spells CASSYGGTGANYGYTF. CDR3 DNA sequence: TGTGCCAGCAGTTACGGGGGGACAGGAGCAAACTATGGCTACACCTTC. The chain is built from TRBV6-5 and TRBJ1-2, with 8 bases aligning to TRBD1. The CDR3 runs to 16 residues. Losses at the gene ends were 2 bases for V and 2 bases for J; bases not matched to a gene: 7. Germline-derived CDR1 and CDR2 are MNHEY and SVGAGI.